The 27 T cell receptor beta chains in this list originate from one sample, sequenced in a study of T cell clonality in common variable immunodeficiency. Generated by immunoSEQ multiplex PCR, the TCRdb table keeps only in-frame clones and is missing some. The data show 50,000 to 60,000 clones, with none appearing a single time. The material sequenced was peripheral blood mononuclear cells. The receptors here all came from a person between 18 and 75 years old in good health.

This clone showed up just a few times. The DNA read from the CDR3 is TGTGCCAGTAGCCTCGACAGGGTTAGCACCTCCGGC. It translates to CASSLDRVSTSG. The entire CDR3 reads CASSLDRVSTSGYTF. This chain connects TRBV2 to TRBJ1-2; 7 bases align to TRBD1. The read is 3 residues too short to cover the CDR3 end, so that end is filled in from the germline J gene. This CDR3 has 15 residues. Germline-derived CDR1 and CDR2 are SNHLY and FYNNEI.

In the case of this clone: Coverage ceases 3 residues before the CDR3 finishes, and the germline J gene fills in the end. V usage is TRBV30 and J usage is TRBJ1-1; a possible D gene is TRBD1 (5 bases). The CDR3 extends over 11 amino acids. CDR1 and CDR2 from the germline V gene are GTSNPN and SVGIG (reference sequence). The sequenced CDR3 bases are TGTGCCTGGAGTGTACAGGCTGGG. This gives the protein CAWSVQAG. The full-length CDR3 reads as CAWSVQAGAFF.

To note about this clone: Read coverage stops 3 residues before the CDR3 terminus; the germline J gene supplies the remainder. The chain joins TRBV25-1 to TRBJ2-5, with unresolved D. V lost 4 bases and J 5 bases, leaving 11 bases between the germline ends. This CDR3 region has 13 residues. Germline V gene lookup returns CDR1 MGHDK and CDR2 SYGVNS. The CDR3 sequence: CASSAPGLETQYF. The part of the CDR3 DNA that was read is TGTGCCAGCAGTGCGCCGGGTTTGGAGACC. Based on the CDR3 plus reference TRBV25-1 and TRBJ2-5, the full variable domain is EADIYQTPRYLVIGTGKKITLECSQTMGHDKMYWYQQDPGMELHLIHYSYGVNSTEKGDLSSESTVSRIRTEHFPLTLESARPSHTSQYLCASSAPGLETQYFGPGTRLLVL.

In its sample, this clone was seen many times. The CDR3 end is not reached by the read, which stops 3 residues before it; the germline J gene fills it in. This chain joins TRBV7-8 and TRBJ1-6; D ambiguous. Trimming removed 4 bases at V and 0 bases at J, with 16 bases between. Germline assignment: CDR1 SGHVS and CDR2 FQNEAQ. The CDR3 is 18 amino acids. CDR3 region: CASSSKRLMISYNSPLHF. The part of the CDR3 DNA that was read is TGTGCCAGCAGCTCAAAGAGACTGATGATCTCCTATAATTCACCC.

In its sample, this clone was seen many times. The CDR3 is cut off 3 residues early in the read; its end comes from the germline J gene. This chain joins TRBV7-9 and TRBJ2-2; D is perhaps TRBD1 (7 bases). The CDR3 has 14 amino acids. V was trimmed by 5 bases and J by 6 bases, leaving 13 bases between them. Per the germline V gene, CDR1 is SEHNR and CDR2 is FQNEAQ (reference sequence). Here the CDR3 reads CASSLPRGAGELFF. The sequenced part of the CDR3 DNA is TGTGCCAGCAGCCTACCCAGGGGGGCCGGGGAG.

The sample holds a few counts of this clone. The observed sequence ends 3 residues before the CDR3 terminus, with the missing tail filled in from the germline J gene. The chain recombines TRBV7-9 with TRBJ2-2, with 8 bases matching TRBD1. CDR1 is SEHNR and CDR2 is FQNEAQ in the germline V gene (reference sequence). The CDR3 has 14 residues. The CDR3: CASSLGDRNSPLFF. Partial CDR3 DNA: TGTGCCAGCAGCTTAGGGGACAGGAATTCACCG. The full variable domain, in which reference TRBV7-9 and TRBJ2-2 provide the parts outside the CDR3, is DTGVSQNPRHKITKRGQNVTFRCDPISEHNRLYWYRQTLGQGPEFLTYFQNEAQLEKSRLLSDRFSAERPKGSFSTLEIQRTEQGDSAMYLCASSLGDRNSPLFFGEGSRLTVL.

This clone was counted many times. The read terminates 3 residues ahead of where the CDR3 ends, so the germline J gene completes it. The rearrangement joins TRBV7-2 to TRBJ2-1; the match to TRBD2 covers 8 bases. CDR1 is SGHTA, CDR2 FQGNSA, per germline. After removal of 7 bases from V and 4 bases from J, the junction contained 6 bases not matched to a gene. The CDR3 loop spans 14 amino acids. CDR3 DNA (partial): TGTGCCAGCACCGGACTAGCAGATTACAATGAG. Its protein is CASTGLADYNE. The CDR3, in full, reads CASTGLADYNEQFF.

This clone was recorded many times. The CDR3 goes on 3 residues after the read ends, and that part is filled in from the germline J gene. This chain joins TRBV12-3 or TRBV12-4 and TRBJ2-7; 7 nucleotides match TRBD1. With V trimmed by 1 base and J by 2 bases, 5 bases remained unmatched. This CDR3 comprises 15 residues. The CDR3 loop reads CASSLGTGRAYEQYF. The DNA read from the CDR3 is TGTGCCAGCAGTTTAGGGACAGGTCGAGCCTACGAG.

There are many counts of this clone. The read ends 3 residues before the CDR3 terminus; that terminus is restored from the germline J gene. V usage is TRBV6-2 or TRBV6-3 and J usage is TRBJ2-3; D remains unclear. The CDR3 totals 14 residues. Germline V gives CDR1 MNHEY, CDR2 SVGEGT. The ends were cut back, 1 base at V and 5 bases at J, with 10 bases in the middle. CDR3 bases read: TGTGCCAGCAGTTACTACAGAAAGGGAGATACG. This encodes CASSYYRKGDT. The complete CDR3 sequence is CASSYYRKGDTQYF.

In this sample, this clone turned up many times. This CDR3 is CSAAGLLNTEAFF. The sequenced part of the CDR3 DNA is TGCAGCGCCGCGGGACTTTTAAACACTGAA. The V call is TRBV29-1, the J call TRBJ1-1; D is possibly TRBD1 (5 bases). The CDR3 end falls 3 residues outside the read, so it is completed with the germline J gene. Germline CDR1 is SQVTM and CDR2 is ANQGSEA. CDR3 length equals 13 residues. Trimming left V 7 bases short and J 2 bases short, with 14 bases between.

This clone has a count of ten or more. The CDR3 here is CASSLQDSYEQYF. The DNA read from the CDR3 is TGTGCCAGCAGCTTACAGGACTCCTACGAG. The V gene is TRBV7-9, the J gene TRBJ2-7; D gene ambiguous. The read ends 3 residues early relative to the CDR3; the germline J gene fills the gap. Germline-derived CDR1 and CDR2 are SEHNR and FQNEAQ (reference sequence). Trimming took 2 bases from V and 0 from J, leaving 5 bases between them. The CDR3 loop spans 13 amino acids.

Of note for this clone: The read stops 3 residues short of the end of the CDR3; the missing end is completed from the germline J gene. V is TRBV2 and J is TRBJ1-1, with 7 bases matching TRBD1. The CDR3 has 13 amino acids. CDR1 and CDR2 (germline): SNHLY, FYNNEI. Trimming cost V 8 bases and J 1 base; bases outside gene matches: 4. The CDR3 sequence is CASWDRENTEAFF. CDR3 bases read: TGTGCCAGCTGGGACAGAGAGAACACTGAA.

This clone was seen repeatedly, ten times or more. This CDR3 is CASSMSGGASNQPQHF. CDR3 DNA (partial): TGTGCCAGTAGTATGAGTGGGGGGGCAAGCAATCAGCCC. The J gene is TRBJ1-5, the V gene TRBV19, with TRBD1 as a possible D gene (6 bases). The CDR3 extends 3 residues past the end of the read, so its final part is completed from the germline J gene. The CDR3 totals 16 residues. CDR1 is LNHDA, CDR2 SQIVND, per germline (reference sequence). The ends were cut back, 3 bases at V and 1 base at J, with 13 bases in the middle.

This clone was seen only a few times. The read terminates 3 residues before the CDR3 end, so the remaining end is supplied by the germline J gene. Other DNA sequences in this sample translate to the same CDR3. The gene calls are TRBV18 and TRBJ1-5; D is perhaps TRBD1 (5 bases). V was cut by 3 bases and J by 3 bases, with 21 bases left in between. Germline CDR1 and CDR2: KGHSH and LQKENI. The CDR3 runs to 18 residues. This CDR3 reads CASSPVRAGGSPNQPQHF. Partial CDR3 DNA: TGTGCCAGCTCACCCGTCCGGGCCGGGGGATCCCCCAATCAGCCC.

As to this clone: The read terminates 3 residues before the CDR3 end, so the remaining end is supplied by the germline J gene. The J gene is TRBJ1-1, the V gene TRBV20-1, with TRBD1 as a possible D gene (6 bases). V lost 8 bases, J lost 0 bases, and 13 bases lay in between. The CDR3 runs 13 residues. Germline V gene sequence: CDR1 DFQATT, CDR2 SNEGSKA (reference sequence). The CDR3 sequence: CSSLGGLNTEAFF. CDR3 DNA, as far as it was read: TGCAGTTCCCTCGGGGGGCTGAACACTGAA.

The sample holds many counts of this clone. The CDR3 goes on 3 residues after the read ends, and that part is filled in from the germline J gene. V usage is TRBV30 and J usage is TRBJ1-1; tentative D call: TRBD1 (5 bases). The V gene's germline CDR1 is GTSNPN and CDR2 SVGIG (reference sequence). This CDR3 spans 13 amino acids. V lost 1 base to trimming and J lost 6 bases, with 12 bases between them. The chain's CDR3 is CAWSGQGWSEAFF. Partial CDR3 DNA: TGTGCCTGGAGTGGGCAGGGTTGGTCTGAA.

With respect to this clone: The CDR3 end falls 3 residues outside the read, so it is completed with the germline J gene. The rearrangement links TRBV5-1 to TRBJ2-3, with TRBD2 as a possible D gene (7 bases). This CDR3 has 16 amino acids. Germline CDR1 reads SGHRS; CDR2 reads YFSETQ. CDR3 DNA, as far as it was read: TGCGCCAGCAGCGCCCTAGCGGTAGGGGGGGAAGAGACG. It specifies CASSALAVGGEET. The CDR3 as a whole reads CASSALAVGGEETQYF. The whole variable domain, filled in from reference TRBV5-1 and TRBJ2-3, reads KAGVTQTPRYLIKTRGQQVTLSCSPISGHRSVSWYQQTPGQGLQFLFEYFSETQRNKGNFPGRFSGRQFSNSRSEMNVSTLELGDSALYLCASSALAVGGEETQYFGPGTRLTVL.

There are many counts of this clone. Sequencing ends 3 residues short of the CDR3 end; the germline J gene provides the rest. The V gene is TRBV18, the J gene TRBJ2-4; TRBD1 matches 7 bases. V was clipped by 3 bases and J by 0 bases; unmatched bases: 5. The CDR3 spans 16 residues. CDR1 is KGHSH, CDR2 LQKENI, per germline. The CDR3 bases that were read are TGTGCCAGCTCACCGGGACAGACCTTAGCCAAAAACATT. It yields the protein CASSPGQTLAKNI. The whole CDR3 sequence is CASSPGQTLAKNIQYF.

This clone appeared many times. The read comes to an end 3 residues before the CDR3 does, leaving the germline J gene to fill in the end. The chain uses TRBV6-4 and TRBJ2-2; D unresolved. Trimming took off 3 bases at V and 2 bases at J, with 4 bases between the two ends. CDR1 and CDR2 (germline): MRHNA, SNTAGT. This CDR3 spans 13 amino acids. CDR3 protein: CASSEGNTGELFF. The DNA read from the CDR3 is TGTGCCAGCAGTGAAGGTAACACCGGGGAG.

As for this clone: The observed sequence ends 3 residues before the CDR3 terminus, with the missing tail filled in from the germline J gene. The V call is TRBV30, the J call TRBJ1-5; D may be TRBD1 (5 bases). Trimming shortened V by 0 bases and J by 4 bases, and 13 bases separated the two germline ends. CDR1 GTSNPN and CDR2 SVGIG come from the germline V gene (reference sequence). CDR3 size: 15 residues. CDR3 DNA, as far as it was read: TGTGCCTGGAGTGTAGGAGGGGCTGGGAATCAGCCC. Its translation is CAWSVGGAGNQP. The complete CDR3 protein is CAWSVGGAGNQPQHF.

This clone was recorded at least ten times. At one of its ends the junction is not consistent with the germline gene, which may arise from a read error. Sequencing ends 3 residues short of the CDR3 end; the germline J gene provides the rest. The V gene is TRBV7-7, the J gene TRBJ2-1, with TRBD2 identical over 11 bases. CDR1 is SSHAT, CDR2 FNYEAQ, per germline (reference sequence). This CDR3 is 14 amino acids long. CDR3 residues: CASKSTSGANEQFF. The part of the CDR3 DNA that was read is TGTGCTAGCAAATCGACTAGCGGGGCAAATGAG.

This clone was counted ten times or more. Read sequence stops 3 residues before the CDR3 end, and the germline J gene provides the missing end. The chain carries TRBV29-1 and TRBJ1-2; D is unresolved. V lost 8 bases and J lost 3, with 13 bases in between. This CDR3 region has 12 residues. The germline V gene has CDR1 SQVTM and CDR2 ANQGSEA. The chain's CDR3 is CSTQQKYYGYTF. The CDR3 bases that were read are TGCAGCACTCAACAGAAGTACTATGGC. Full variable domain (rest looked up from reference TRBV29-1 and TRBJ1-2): SAVISQKPSRDICQRGTSLTIQCQVDSQVTMMFWYRQQPGQSLTLIATANQGSEATYESGFVIDKFPISRPNLTFSTLTVSNMSPEDSSIYLCSTQQKYYGYTFGSGTRLTVV.

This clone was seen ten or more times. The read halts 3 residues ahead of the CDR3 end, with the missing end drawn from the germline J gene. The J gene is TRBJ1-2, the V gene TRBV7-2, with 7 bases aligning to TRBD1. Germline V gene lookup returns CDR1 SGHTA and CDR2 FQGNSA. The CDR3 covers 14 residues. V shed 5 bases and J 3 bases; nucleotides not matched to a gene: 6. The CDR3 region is CASSQSRGDYGYTF. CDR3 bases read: TGTGCCAGCAGCCAGAGCAGGGGGGACTATGGC.

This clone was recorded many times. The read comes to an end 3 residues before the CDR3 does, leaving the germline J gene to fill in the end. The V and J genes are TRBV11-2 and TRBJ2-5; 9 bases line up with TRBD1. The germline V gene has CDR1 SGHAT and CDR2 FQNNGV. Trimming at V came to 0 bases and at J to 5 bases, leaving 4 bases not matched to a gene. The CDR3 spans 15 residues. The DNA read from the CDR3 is TGTGCCAGCAGCTTAGACCACGACAGGGGGGAGACC. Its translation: CASSLDHDRGET. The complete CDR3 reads CASSLDHDRGETQYF.

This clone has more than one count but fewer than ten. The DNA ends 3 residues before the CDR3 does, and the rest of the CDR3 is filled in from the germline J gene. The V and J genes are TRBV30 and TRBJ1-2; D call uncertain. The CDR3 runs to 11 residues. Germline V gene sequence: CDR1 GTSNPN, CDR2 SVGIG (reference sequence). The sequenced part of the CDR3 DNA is TGTGCCTGGAGTTTATCAGATACC. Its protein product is CAWSLSDT. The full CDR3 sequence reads CAWSLSDTYTF.

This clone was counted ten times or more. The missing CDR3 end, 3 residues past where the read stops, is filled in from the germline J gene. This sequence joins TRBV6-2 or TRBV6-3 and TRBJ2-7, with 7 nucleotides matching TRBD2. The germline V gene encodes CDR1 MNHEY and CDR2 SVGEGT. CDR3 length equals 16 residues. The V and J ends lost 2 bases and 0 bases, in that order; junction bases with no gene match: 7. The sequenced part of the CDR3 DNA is TGTGCCAGCAGTTACGGACTAGAAATCTACTCCTACGAG. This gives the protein CASSYGLEIYSYE. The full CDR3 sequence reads CASSYGLEIYSYEQYF.

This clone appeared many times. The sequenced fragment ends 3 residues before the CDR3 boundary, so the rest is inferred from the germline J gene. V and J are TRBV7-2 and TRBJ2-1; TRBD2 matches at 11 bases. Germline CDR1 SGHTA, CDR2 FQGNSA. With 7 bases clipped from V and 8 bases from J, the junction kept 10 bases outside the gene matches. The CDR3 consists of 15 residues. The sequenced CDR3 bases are TGTGCCAGCATCCGGGAGCTAGCGGGAGGCTATGAG. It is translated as CASIRELAGGYE. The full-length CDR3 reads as CASIRELAGGYEQFF.